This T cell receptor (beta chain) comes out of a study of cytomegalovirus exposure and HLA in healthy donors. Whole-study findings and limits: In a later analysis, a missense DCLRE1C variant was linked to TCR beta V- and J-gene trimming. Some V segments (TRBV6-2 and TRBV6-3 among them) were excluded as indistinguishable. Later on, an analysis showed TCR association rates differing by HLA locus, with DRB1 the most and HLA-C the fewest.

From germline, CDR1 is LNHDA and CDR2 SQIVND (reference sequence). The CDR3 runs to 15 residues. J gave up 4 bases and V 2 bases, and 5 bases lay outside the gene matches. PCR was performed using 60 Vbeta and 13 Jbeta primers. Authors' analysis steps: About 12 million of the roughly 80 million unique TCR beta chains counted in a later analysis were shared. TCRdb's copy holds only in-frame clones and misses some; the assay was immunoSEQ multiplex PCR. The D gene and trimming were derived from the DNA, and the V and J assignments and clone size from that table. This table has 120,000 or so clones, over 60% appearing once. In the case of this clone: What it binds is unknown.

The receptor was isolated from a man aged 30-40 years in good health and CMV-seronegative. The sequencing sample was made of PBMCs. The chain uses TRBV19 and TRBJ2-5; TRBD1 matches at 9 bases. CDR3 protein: CASSITGGSGETQYF. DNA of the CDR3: TGTGCCAGTAGTATAACAGGGGGCAGCGGAGAGACCCAGTACTTC. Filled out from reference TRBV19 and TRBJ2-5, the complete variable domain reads DGGITQSPKYLFRKEGQNVTLSCEQNLNHDAMYWYRQDPGQGLRLIYYSQIVNDFQKGDIAEGYSVSREKKESFPLTVTSAQKNPTAFYLCASSITGGSGETQYFGPGTRLLVL.